This entry is about one T cell receptor (beta chain). The treatment: roughly 20 received Ad26.COV2.S at low or high dose, single or two shots; 5 received placebo; per-sample allocation not given. Sampling was performed 63 days after the first vaccine or placebo injection. Expression of Wuhan-strain SARS-CoV-2 spike came from the Ad26 vector that formed the vaccine. TCRdb's table, derived via immunoSEQ multiplex PCR, lists solely in-frame clones and lacks some. This table holds some 480,000 clones, approximately 88% found once. These data originate in a study of Ad26.COV2.S vaccination and SARS-CoV-2 variants. The ends were cut back, 4 bases at V and 0 bases at J, with 12 bases in the middle. Germline V gives CDR1 SGDLS, CDR2 YYNGEE. CDR3 length equals 15 residues.

The sequence came from a person aged 18-60 years who received the Ad26.COV2.S COVID-19 vaccine or a placebo. The chain carries TRBV9 and TRBJ2-3, with unresolved D. The sequencing used peripheral blood, collected in a trial of Ad26.COV2.S vaccine versus placebo. CDR3 coding DNA: TGTGCCAGCAGCCCCACCCCCTTGAGCACAGATACGCAGTATTTT. It specifies CASSPTPLSTDTQYF.